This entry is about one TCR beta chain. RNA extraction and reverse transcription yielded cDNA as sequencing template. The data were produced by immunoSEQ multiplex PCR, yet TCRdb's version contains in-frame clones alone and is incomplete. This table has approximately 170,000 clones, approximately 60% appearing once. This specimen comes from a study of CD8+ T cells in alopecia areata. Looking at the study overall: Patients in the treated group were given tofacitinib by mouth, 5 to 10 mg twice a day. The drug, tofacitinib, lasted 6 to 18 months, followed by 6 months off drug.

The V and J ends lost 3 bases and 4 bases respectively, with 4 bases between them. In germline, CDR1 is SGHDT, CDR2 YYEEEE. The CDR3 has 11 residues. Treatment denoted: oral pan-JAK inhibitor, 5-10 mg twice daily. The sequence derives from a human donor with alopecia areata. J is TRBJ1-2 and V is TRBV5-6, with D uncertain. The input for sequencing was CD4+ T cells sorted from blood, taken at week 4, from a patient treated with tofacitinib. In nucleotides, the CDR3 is TGTGCCAGCAGCTCGGCCTATGGCTACACCTTC. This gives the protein CASSSAYGYTF.